This record looks at one T cell receptor (beta chain) sequence and its context. Its antigen is still unknown. Naive CD8 cells lacked CD45RO and underwent positive selection for CCR7, leaving out terminally differentiated effector memory CD45RA+ cells. In the original workflow: ImmunoSEQ sequences covered only the junction and lacked quality scores; filtering therefore differed. TCRdb's table, derived via immunoSEQ multiplex PCR, lists solely in-frame clones and lacks some. D and trimming were read from the DNA, whereas the V and J calls and clone size are those reported in that table. The sample holds about 2.1 million clones, 93% seen once. This record comes from a study of shared clonotypes between healthy human individuals. Study-wide results and limits: Lower generation probabilities were found for non-shared clonotypes than for those shared by all four donors. It was observed that 5% to 6% of naive CD4 clonotypes were shared across several donors. Although depth was large, rarefaction showed that sequencing of the sorted subsets was incomplete.

CDR1 and CDR2 (germline): SGHTA, FQGNSA. V trimming: 7 bases; J trimming: 4 bases; junction bases outside the gene matches: 10. The CDR3 is made up of 16 amino acids. The sequenced sample was naive CD8+ T cells from PBMCs. This chain links TRBV7-2 with TRBJ2-1; TRBD2 aligns across 10 bases. The receptor was isolated from a man aged 18 to 29 in good health. Some clones in this sample may be carry-over from other donors' samples. The CDR3 DNA reads TGTGCCAGCACCCCCTGGACTAGCGGCAATTACAATGAGCAGTTCTTC. Its protein is CASTPWTSGNYNEQFF.